The 2 T cell receptor gamma chains reported below all come from one sample, sequenced in a study of gamma delta lymphoproliferative disorders and STAT genes. TCRdb re-called the multiplex PCR reads through CATT. The data show hundreds of gamma-chain clones, with approximately 27% seen just once and approximately 18% held by the top ten. Sequencing used genomic DNA taken from PBMCs of patients and controls. Sequencing used blood. The receptors were gathered from a human donor in good health.

This rearrangement joins TRGV4 to TRGJ1 or TRGJ2. TCRdb leaves out the J gene; it was filled in here by matching the DNA to germline. CDR1 and CDR2 from the germline V gene are EGSTGY and YDSYTSSV. The CDR3 covers 13 residues. The ends lost 6 bases at V and 0 bases at J; junction bases unmatched: 5. The CDR3 region is CATWPTNYYKKLF. The CDR3 bases are TGTGCCACCTGGCCGACGAATTATTATAAGAAACTCTTT.

This clone qualifies as large. The rearrangement uses TRGV8 and TRGJP2. The J gene comes from matching the DNA to germline here; TCRdb lacks it. CDR3 length: 15 residues. The V segment lost 2 bases and the J segment 1 base; nucleotides outside the gene matches: 4. Germline V gene lookup returns CDR1 VENAVY and CDR2 YDSYNSRV. The CDR3 spells CATWDNLSSDWIKTF. CDR3 sequence (DNA): TGTGCCACCTGGGATAACCTTAGTAGTGATTGGATCAAGACGTTT.